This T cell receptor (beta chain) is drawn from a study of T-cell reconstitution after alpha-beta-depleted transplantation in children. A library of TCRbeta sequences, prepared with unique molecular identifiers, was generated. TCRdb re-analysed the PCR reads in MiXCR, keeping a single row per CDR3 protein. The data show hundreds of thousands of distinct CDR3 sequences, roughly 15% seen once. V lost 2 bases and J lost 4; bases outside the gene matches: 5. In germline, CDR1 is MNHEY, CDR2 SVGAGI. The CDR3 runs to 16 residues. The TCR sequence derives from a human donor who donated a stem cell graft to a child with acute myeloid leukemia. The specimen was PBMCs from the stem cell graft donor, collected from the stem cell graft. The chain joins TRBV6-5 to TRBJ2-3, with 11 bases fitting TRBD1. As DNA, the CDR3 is TGTGCCAGCAGTTACCGGACAGGGGGCTGGGCAGATACGCAGTATTTT. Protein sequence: CASSYRTGGWADTQYF.